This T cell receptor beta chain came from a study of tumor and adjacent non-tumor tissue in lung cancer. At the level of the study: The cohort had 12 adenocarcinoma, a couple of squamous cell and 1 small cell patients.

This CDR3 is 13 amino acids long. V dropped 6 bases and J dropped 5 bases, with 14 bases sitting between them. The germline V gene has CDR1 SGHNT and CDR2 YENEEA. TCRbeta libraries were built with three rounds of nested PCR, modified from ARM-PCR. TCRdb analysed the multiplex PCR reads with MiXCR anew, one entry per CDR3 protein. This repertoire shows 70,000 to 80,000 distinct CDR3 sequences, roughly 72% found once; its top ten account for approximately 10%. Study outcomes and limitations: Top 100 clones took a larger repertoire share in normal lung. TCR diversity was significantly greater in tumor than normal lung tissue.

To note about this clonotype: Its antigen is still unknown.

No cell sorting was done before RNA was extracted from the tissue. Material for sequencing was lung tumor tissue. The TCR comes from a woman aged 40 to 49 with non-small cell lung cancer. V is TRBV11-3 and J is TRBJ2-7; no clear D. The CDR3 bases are TGTGCCAGCAGTCCCGGACCATACAACGAGCAGTACTTC. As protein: CASSPGPYNEQYF.